The present TCR beta chain was sequenced within a study of blood T cell repertoires in COVID-19. Turning to the study itself: COVID-19 samples from acute and convalescent phases originated in the United States, Italy and Spain. PBMCs, B-cell-depleted T cells, or T cells provided the cDNA or gDNA that made up the material.

The CDR3 covers 14 residues. The V and J ends lost 10 bases and 0 bases respectively, with 13 bases between them. CDR1 and CDR2 (germline): LNHDA, SQIVND (reference sequence). Original methodology: It was from reference gene primer amplification that nucleated cell counts were estimated. Using immunoSEQ multiplex PCR, the repertoire was profiled, and TCRdb retains in-frame clones only, with some absent. The V and J calls and clone size were taken over from that table, and D and trimming were inferred from the DNA. The table includes hundreds of thousands of clones, about nine tenths detected once. The source of this sequence is a woman aged 30 to 39 with active or convalescent COVID-19. This chain connects TRBV19 to TRBJ1-3; D is unresolved. The material sequenced was peripheral blood. CDR3 sequence reads: CATAPADSGNTIYF. The CDR3 nucleotides are TGTGCCACCGCCCCCGCGGACTCTGGAAACACCATATATTTT.